This is a list of T cell receptor beta chains from one sample in a study of T-cell memory formation after mild COVID-19. MiXCR, run by TCRdb on the 5' RACE reads, gives a single entry per CDR3 protein. The sample lists a few hundred thousand distinct CDR3 sequences, roughly 17% occurring once. Sequencing was carried out using PBMCs or a T cell subset sorted from them (not recorded which). The receptors were sampled from a young man who had mild COVID-19 (a few samples of this study predate the infection). Cell type and time point are not known. Both conserved end residues are part of each CDR3. D genes are given only for firm matches. Size is omitted from some rows. Given values are once, few, many or a class for expanded clones.

j_gene	abundance	v_gene	d_gene	CDR3aa	CDR3nt
TRBJ2-7	few	TRBV6-6	TRBD1	CASRRGPGQGDEQYF	TGTGCCAGCAGGAGGGGACCGGGACAGGGTGACGAGCAGTACTTC
TRBJ2-3	.	TRBV7-2	.	CASSGGSYTQYF	TGTGCCAGCAGCGGAGGTAGTTATACGCAGTATTTT
TRBJ2-2	few	TRBV15	.	CATSIRLANTGELFF	TGTGCCACCAGCATACGACTCGCGAACACCGGGGAGCTGTTTTTT
TRBJ2-3	.	TRBV6-2/TRBV6-3	TRBD2	CASTRTSGGRRYTQYF	TGTGCCAGCACCCGGACTAGCGGGGGGAGGCGATATACGCAGTATTTT
TRBJ2-5	.	TRBV7-6	.	CASSLLGQGGETQYF	TGTGCCAGCAGCTTACTAGGACAGGGAGGGGAGACCCAGTACTTC
TRBJ1-1	.	TRBV7-2	TRBD1	CASSSLRGRTEAFF	TGTGCCAGCAGCTCACTCAGGGGGCGCACTGAAGCTTTCTTT
TRBJ2-1	many	TRBV24-1	.	CATSDGMKGSNEQFF	TGTGCCACCAGTGATGGGATGAAGGGTAGCAATGAGCAGTTCTTC
TRBJ1-2	.	TRBV19	.	CAVRPARLSFNYGYTF	TGTGCCGTGAGGCCGGCCCGCCTTTCATTTAACTATGGCTACACCTTC
TRBJ2-1	few	TRBV5-1	TRBD2	CASSESLAGGNNEQFF	TGCGCCAGCAGCGAGTCACTAGCGGGGGGAAACAATGAGCAGTTCTTC
TRBJ1-2	few	TRBV27	.	CASSFGGAGGYTF	TGTGCCAGCAGTTTCGGGGGCGCGGGAGGCTACACCTTC